This passage covers 19 T cell receptor beta chains from one sample sequenced in a study of naive and memory T cell subsets. An equimolar mix of two oligonucleotides served as the beta constant-region primer for TRBC1 and TRBC2. TCRdb fed the UMI-ligation and nested PCR reads into MiXCR, producing one record per CDR3 protein. The table shows tens of thousands of distinct CDR3 sequences, with less than 15% occurring only once. Source material: central memory CD4+ T cells from blood. The receptors come from a human donor in good health.

The genes are TRBV3-1 and TRBJ1-5, with D possibly TRBD1 on 5 matching bases. Germline assignment: CDR1 LGHDT and CDR2 YNNKEL (reference sequence). Trimming left V 4 bases short and J 7 bases short, with 11 bases between. The CDR3 runs 13 residues. CDR3 protein: CASSLEGAQPQHF. DNA of the CDR3: TGTGCCAGCAGCCTCGAAGGGGCGCAGCCCCAGCATTTT.

The chain couples TRBV6-1 to TRBJ2-7; D uncertain. V was cut by 7 bases and J by 5 bases, with 21 bases left in between. The germline CDR1 and CDR2 sequences are MNHNS and SASEGT. This CDR3 is built from 15 residues. The CDR3 bases are TGTGCCAGCATGCCCCTCACTTCTAGGTCTGACGAGCAGTACTTC. Protein sequence: CASMPLTSRSDEQYF.

Ten or more counts support this clonotype. The J gene is TRBJ2-5, the V gene TRBV29-1; D not resolved. Trimming removed 1 base from V and 5 bases from J, with 20 bases in between. Per germline, CDR1 SQVTM and CDR2 ANQGSEA. The CDR3 length is 16 residues. For the CDR3, the DNA is TGCAGCGTTGAAGGCCTCCGACACGGGTCGTCGGAGACCCAGTACTTC. Its protein product is CSVEGLRHGSSETQYF.

This clonotype showed up many times. The chain is built from TRBV29-1 and TRBJ2-2, with 10 bases identical to TRBD1. The CDR3 length is 12 residues. Trimming at V came to 6 bases and at J to 8 bases, leaving 3 bases not matched to a gene. The germline V gene encodes CDR1 SQVTM and CDR2 ANQGSEA. For the CDR3, the DNA is TGCAGCGTGGGACAGGGGAGGGGGGAGCTGTTTTTT. Its protein product is CSVGQGRGELFF.

The V call is TRBV20-1, the J call TRBJ2-7, with unresolved D. CDR1 is DFQATT and CDR2 is SNEGSKA in the germline V gene (reference sequence). V was shortened by 6 bases and J by 2 bases, with 20 bases between the two germline ends. The CDR3 covers 15 residues. As DNA, the CDR3 is TGCAGTGCAAGGAGCTCCACCGGACGGCCCTACGAGCAGTACTTC. This translates into CSARSSTGRPYEQYF.

The chain couples TRBV5-1 to TRBJ1-3; D perhaps matches TRBD1 (5 bases). Germline loops: CDR1 SGHRS, CDR2 YFSETQ. Trimming removed 4 bases at V and 2 bases at J, with 19 bases between. The CDR3 is 17 residues long. CDR3 nucleotides: TGCGCCAGCAGCACAGAGGGACCGACCTTTACTGGAAACACCATATATTTT. Protein product: CASSTEGPTFTGNTIYF.

The chain combines TRBV3-1 with TRBJ2-2, with 10 bases lining up with TRBD2. There are 17 residues in the CDR3. V gave up 1 base and J gave up 4 bases; unmatched junction bases: 6. Germline V lookup: CDR1 LGHDT, CDR2 YNNKEL (reference sequence). The CDR3 sequence: CASSQVIAGGGTGELFF. Here the CDR3 DNA reads TGTGCCAGCAGCCAAGTGATAGCGGGAGGTGGCACCGGGGAGCTGTTTTTT. The whole variable domain, filled in from reference TRBV3-1 and TRBJ2-2, reads DTAVSQTPKYLVTQMGNDKSIKCEQNLGHDTMYWYKQDSKKFLKIMFSYNNKELIINETVPNRFSPKSPDKAHLNLHINSLELGDSAVYFCASSQVIAGGGTGELFFGEGSRLTVL.

This clonotype appeared many times. The gene calls are TRBV20-1 and TRBJ1-1, with 11 bases fitting TRBD1. This CDR3 is 15 amino acids long. V gave up 6 bases and J gave up 2 bases; unmatched junction bases: 8. Germline V gene lookup returns CDR1 DFQATT and CDR2 SNEGSKA (reference sequence). The CDR3 here is CSARMGTGGNTEAFF. The CDR3 nucleotides read TGCAGTGCCCGAATGGGGACAGGGGGAAACACTGAAGCTTTCTTT.

This clonotype has a count of ten or more. The gene calls are TRBV18 and TRBJ2-1; D may be TRBD2 (5 bases). The germline gives CDR1 KGHSH, CDR2 LQKENI. Trimming removed 0 bases from V and 0 bases from J, with 12 bases in between. The CDR3 has 17 residues. The CDR3 loop is CASSPPLAKSSYNEQFF. CDR3 bases: TGTGCCAGCTCACCACCGCTAGCAAAAAGCTCCTACAATGAGCAGTTCTTC.

This clonotype has at least ten counts. V gene TRBV19 combines with J gene TRBJ2-7, with no clear D. V lost 6 bases, J lost 3 bases, and 15 bases lay in between. Germline-derived CDR1 and CDR2 are LNHDA and SQIVND (reference sequence). The CDR3 extends over 14 amino acids. The CDR3: CASSLQAARYEQYF. Written as DNA, the CDR3 is TGTGCCAGTAGCCTGCAGGCAGCTCGCTACGAGCAGTACTTC.

The chain recombines TRBV15 with TRBJ1-1; D may be TRBD1 (5 bases). The germline V gene has CDR1 LNHNV and CDR2 YYDKDF (reference sequence). Trimming removed 3 bases at V and 2 bases at J, with 19 bases between. The CDR3 spans 17 residues. CDR3: CATSRASLGQINTEAFF. The CDR3 DNA reads TGTGCCACCAGCAGGGCTAGTCTGGGGCAGATAAACACTGAAGCTTTCTTT.

This clonotype was seen at least ten times. This sequence joins TRBV5-1 and TRBJ2-7, with 8 bases aligning to TRBD2. With 0 bases clipped from V and 2 bases from J, the junction kept 4 bases outside the gene matches. The CDR3 is made up of 15 amino acids. CDR1 is SGHRS and CDR2 is YFSETQ in the germline V gene. The CDR3 protein is CASSLDLAGPYEQYF. The CDR3 coding sequence is TGCGCCAGCAGCTTGGATCTAGCGGGCCCCTACGAGCAGTACTTC.

This clonotype showed up many times. The chain uses TRBV4-2 and TRBJ1-1; D is perhaps TRBD1 (6 bases). V gave up 3 bases and J gave up 0 bases, with 14 bases separating them. CDR1 and CDR2 (germline): LGHNA, YNFKEQ. The CDR3 runs to 16 residues. CDR3 region: CASSQPSRDMNTEAFF. In nucleotides, the CDR3 is TGTGCCAGCAGCCAGCCATCGCGGGACATGAACACTGAAGCTTTCTTT.

This clonotype was recorded a few times. J is TRBJ2-7 and V is TRBV6-5, with D possibly matching TRBD1 (6 bases). CDR3 length: 12 residues. In germline, CDR1 is MNHEY, CDR2 SVGAGI. Trimming stripped 2 bases from V and 4 bases from J, with 6 bases between. In nucleotides, the CDR3 is TGTGCCAGCAGTTACACAGGGTACGAGCAGTACTTC. The encoded protein is CASSYTGYEQYF.

This clonotype turned up a few times. This chain joins TRBV20-1 and TRBJ1-1; TRBD1 aligns across 7 bases. The CDR3 is made up of 12 amino acids. Germline V gives CDR1 DFQATT, CDR2 SNEGSKA (reference sequence). Trimming at V came to 5 bases and at J to 7 bases, leaving 7 bases not matched to a gene. The CDR3 coding sequence is TGCAGTGCTGTTCAGGGGGTTGGTGAAGCTTTCTTT. Protein product: CSAVQGVGEAFF.

The chain has TRBV28 and TRBJ1-5; unclear D gene. V dropped 1 base and J dropped 5 bases, with 9 bases sitting between them. Per the germline V gene, CDR1 is MDHEN and CDR2 is SYDVKM. This CDR3 contains 14 residues. The CDR3 spells CASSLSAVYQPQHF. The CDR3 DNA is TGTGCCAGCAGTTTATCGGCAGTTTATCAGCCCCAGCATTTT. Supplemented by reference TRBV28 and TRBJ1-5, the full variable domain reads DVKVTQSSRYLVKRTGEKVFLECVQDMDHENMFWYRQDPGLGLRLIYFSYDVKMKEKGDIPEGYSVSREKKERFSLILESASTNQTSMYLCASSLSAVYQPQHFGDGTRLSIL.

The V gene is TRBV6-2 or TRBV6-3, the J gene TRBJ2-7; D remains unclear. V was clipped by 4 bases and J by 4 bases, with 8 bases between them. There are 12 residues in the CDR3. Germline CDR1 and CDR2: MNHEY and SVGEGT. The CDR3 loop reads CASSFTGYEQYF. The CDR3 DNA is TGTGCCAGCAGTTTCACCGGGTACGAGCAGTACTTC.

This clonotype was seen only a few times. The CDR3 region has the DNA TGTGCCAGCAGTCTCGCAGGACTGATCACTGAAGCTTTCTTT. Amino acids: CASSLAGLITEAFF. The rearrangement joins TRBV2 to TRBJ1-1; unclear D gene. Germline V lookup: CDR1 SNHLY, CDR2 FYNNEI. This CDR3 region has 14 residues. Trimming cost V 5 bases and J 4 bases, with 14 bases left between them.

This rearrangement joins TRBV30 to TRBJ2-7; D may correspond to TRBD1 or TRBD2 (5 bases each). Germline CDR1 GTSNPN, CDR2 SVGIG (reference sequence). V was clipped by 4 bases and J by 2 bases, with 9 bases between them. The CDR3 has 12 amino acids. In nucleotides, the CDR3 is TGTGCCTGGACAGGGAGTACCTACGAGCAGTACTTC. This translates into CAWTGSTYEQYF. Using reference TRBV30 and TRBJ2-7 for the parts outside the CDR3, the full variable domain is SQTIHQWPATLVQPVGSPLSLECTVEGTSNPNLYWYRQAAGRGLQLLFYSVGIGQISSEVPQNLSASRPQDRQFILSSKKLLLSDSGFYLCAWTGSTYEQYFGPGTRLTVT.